This entry lists 22 T cell receptor beta chains sequenced from one sample in a study of blood T cell repertoires in COVID-19. Profiled with immunoSEQ multiplex PCR; TCRdb holds only in-frame clones, not every one. The sample includes some 310,000 clones, just under 90% of them seen just once. The sequenced sample consisted of PBMCs or T cells enriched from blood (not recorded which). Receptors originate from a woman between 25 and 40 years old who had recovered from COVID-19.

The J gene is TRBJ1-3, the V gene TRBV7-2; 7 bases are a match to TRBD1. Germline CDR1 SGHTA, CDR2 FQGNSA. The CDR3 is 15 residues long. Trimming cost V 5 bases and J 0 bases; bases outside gene matches: 4. As DNA, the CDR3 is TGTGCCAGCAGCATCGGACAGGCCTCTGGAAACACCATATATTTT. This encodes CASSIGQASGNTIYF.

This rearrangement joins TRBV6-5 to TRBJ2-5, with 9 bases lining up with TRBD1. The germline gives CDR1 MNHEY, CDR2 SVGAGI. V shed 6 bases and J 7 bases; nucleotides not matched to a gene: 12. This CDR3 spans 15 amino acids. CDR3 amino acids: CASSPRDRAIRTQYF. Here the CDR3 DNA reads TGTGCCAGCAGCCCCCGGGACAGGGCGATCCGGACCCAGTACTTC.

This chain joins TRBV4-2 and TRBJ2-7; D is ambiguous. Trimming took 5 bases from V and 0 from J, leaving 11 bases between them. Germline V gene data show CDR1 as LGHNA and CDR2 as YNFKEQ. CDR3 length equals 14 residues. CDR3: CASSSRLSSYEQYF. DNA of the CDR3: TGTGCCAGCAGCTCCCGTCTTAGCTCCTACGAGCAGTACTTC.

The J gene is TRBJ2-1, the V gene TRBV9; 9 bases fit TRBD2. This CDR3 contains 17 residues. Trimming removed 2 bases from V and 8 bases from J; junction bases left unmatched: 14. Germline V gene data show CDR1 as SGDLS and CDR2 as YYNGEE. The CDR3 loop is CASSVLGMASGIHEQFF. The CDR3 DNA is TGTGCCAGCAGCGTGTTAGGGATGGCTAGCGGGATCCATGAGCAGTTCTTC. The complete variable domain, with remaining parts taken from reference TRBV9 and TRBJ2-1, reads DSGVTQTPKHLITATGQRVTLRCSPRSGDLSVYWYQQSLDQGLQFLIQYYNGEERAKGNILERFSAQQFPDLHSELNLSSLELGDSALYFCASSVLGMASGIHEQFFGPGTRLTVL.

The chain is built from TRBV7-9 and TRBJ1-1; D may be TRBD1 (5 bases). Germline CDR1 and CDR2: SEHNR and FQNEAQ (reference sequence). Trimming removed 1 base at V and 0 bases at J, with 12 bases between. The CDR3 extends over 16 amino acids. Here the CDR3 reads CASSLVWGGLNTEAFF. DNA of the CDR3: TGTGCCAGCAGCTTAGTGTGGGGGGGATTGAACACTGAAGCTTTCTTT.

V and J are TRBV5-1 and TRBJ1-2; TRBD1 is a possible D gene (5 bases). Per germline, CDR1 SGHRS and CDR2 YFSETQ. The V end was cut by 0 bases, the J end by 5 bases, with 14 bases between. The CDR3 has 15 amino acids. The CDR3 nucleotides are TGCGCCAGCAGCTTGGGTCCGGACAATATTTATGGCTACACCTTC. Translated: CASSLGPDNIYGYTF. The full variable domain, its missing parts supplied by reference TRBV5-1 and TRBJ1-2, is KAGVTQTPRYLIKTRGQQVTLSCSPISGHRSVSWYQQTPGQGLQFLFEYFSETQRNKGNFPGRFSGRQFSNSRSEMNVSTLELGDSALYLCASSLGPDNIYGYTFGSGTRLTVV.

The chain joins TRBV12-5 to TRBJ2-1, with 11 bases matching TRBD2. The V gene end was trimmed by 3 bases and the J gene end by 4 bases; junction bases not matched to a gene: 5. CDR1 and CDR2 (germline): LGHNT, FRNRAP. The length of the CDR3 is 16 residues. The DNA of the CDR3 is TGTGCTAGTGGTTTTGGGACTAGCGGACCATACAATGAGCAGTTCTTC. As protein: CASGFGTSGPYNEQFF.

J is TRBJ2-7 and V is TRBV7-2, with 10 bases fitting TRBD2. The J segment lost 9 bases and the V segment lost 5 bases, leaving 13 bases of the junction unmatched. CDR1 and CDR2 from the germline V gene are SGHTA and FQGNSA. This CDR3 is built from 15 residues. The CDR3 protein is CASSLKAGGPSGQYF. Here the CDR3 DNA reads TGTGCCAGCAGCCTAAAAGCGGGAGGGCCCTCGGGGCAGTACTTC.

V is TRBV19 and J is TRBJ1-2; no definite D call. CDR1 and CDR2 from the germline V gene are LNHDA and SQIVND (reference sequence). The CDR3 runs 12 residues. Trimming removed 0 bases at V and 7 bases at J, with 6 bases between. The CDR3: CASSIDHGGYTF. The CDR3 DNA is TGTGCCAGTAGTATAGATCACGGTGGCTACACCTTC. Full variable domain (missing parts from reference TRBV19 and TRBJ1-2): DGGITQSPKYLFRKEGQNVTLSCEQNLNHDAMYWYRQDPGQGLRLIYYSQIVNDFQKGDIAEGYSVSREKKESFPLTVTSAQKNPTAFYLCASSIDHGGYTFGSGTRLTVV.

V is TRBV2 and J is TRBJ2-7, with TRBD2 matching over 7 bases. CDR3 length: 15 residues. Losses at the gene ends were 3 bases for V and 7 bases for J; bases not matched to a gene: 12. Germline V lookup: CDR1 SNHLY, CDR2 FYNNEI. DNA of the CDR3: TGTGCCAGCAGTGAGGGATATACCGCCGGGGGGGAGCAGTACTTC. Translated: CASSEGYTAGGEQYF.

The chain joins TRBV28 to TRBJ2-5; the D gene is possibly TRBD2 (6 bases). The CDR3 spans 15 residues. Germline loops: CDR1 MDHEN, CDR2 SYDVKM. Trimming stripped 6 bases from V and 2 bases from J, with 16 bases between. The CDR3 region has the DNA TGTGCCAGCAGAGCCGGCCCGGGGGTTCAAGAGACCCAGTACTTC. Amino acids: CASRAGPGVQETQYF.

The chain links TRBV12-5 to TRBJ2-1; the match to TRBD2 covers 13 bases. Germline values: CDR1 LGHNT, CDR2 FRNRAP. This CDR3 spans 15 amino acids. V lost 8 bases and J lost 5; bases outside the gene matches: 6. The CDR3 loop is CASSRTSGRHNEQFF. As DNA, the CDR3 is TGTGCTAGTTCCAGGACTAGCGGGAGACACAATGAGCAGTTCTTC.

CDR3 loop: CASLPAPGNTEAFF. The DNA of the CDR3 is TGTGCCAGCCTTCCAGCCCCAGGGAACACTGAAGCTTTCTTT. The chain uses TRBV6-5 and TRBJ1-1; D gene unclear. V lost 8 bases and J lost 1, with 14 bases in between. The CDR3 consists of 14 residues. Germline V gene sequence: CDR1 MNHEY, CDR2 SVGAGI.

V and J are TRBV7-3 and TRBJ2-1; 7 bases line up with TRBD1. The CDR3 spans 17 residues. The V gene end was trimmed by 4 bases and the J gene end by 0 bases; junction bases not matched to a gene: 9. The germline CDR1 and CDR2 sequences are SGHTA and FQGTGA. CDR3 in DNA: TGTGCCAGCAGCTCCGGGACAGCGCCTAGCTCCTACAATGAGCAGTTCTTC. Protein sequence: CASSSGTAPSSYNEQFF.

The chain carries TRBV4-1 and TRBJ2-7, with 9 bases identical to TRBD1. The CDR3 is 17 residues long. CDR1 and CDR2 from the germline V gene are MGHRA and YSYEKL. V lost 4 bases, J lost 6 bases, and 16 bases stayed unmatched. CDR3 sequence: CASSRIISGTGPGEQYF. DNA for the CDR3: TGCGCCAGCAGCCGCATTATTTCCGGGACAGGGCCGGGCGAGCAGTACTTC.

The V and J genes are TRBV12-5 and TRBJ1-5; TRBD1 matches 7 bases. J gave up 2 bases and V 0 bases, and 13 bases lay outside the gene matches. Germline V gene data show CDR1 as LGHNT and CDR2 as FRNRAP. The CDR3 spans 19 residues. The CDR3 region is CASGLVLWDSGSGNQPQHF. CDR3 nucleotides: TGTGCTAGTGGTTTGGTATTATGGGACAGTGGCTCGGGCAATCAGCCCCAGCATTTT.

The sample holds one count of this clone. The rearrangement uses TRBV27 and TRBJ1-2, with 10 positions matching TRBD1. CDR3 length equals 14 residues. V trimming: 6 bases; J trimming: 6 bases; junction bases outside the gene matches: 7. Germline CDR1 is MNHEY and CDR2 is SMNVEV (reference sequence). The CDR3 coding sequence is TGTGCCAGCAGCACTCTGGACAGGGGGAATGGCTACACCTTC. It specifies CASSTLDRGNGYTF.

The chain couples TRBV7-9 to TRBJ1-4, with a weak D call TRBD1 (6 bases). Germline values: CDR1 SEHNR, CDR2 FQNEAQ (reference sequence). The length of the CDR3 is 15 residues. V was cut by 3 bases and J by 0 bases, with 8 bases left in between. As DNA, the CDR3 is TGTGCCAGCAGCTTGGGGGCCGCAACTAATGAAAAACTGTTTTTT. It encodes CASSLGAATNEKLFF.

This chain uses TRBV5-4 with TRBJ2-7; 12 nucleotides align to TRBD2. V lost 4 bases, J lost 13 bases, and 12 bases stayed unmatched. The CDR3 covers 14 residues. The germline CDR1 and CDR2 sequences are SGHNT and YYREEE (reference sequence). CDR3 bases: TGTGCCAGCAGCACCTCGACTAGCGGGAGACTCCTATACTTC. This translates into CASSTSTSGRLLYF.

The rearrangement links TRBV19 to TRBJ2-1; 7 nucleotides align to TRBD2. The CDR3 runs 20 residues. The V and J ends lost 3 bases and 0 bases, in that order; junction bases with no gene match: 17. Germline V gene sequence: CDR1 LNHDA, CDR2 SQIVND (reference sequence). The CDR3 sequence: CASSIIGSSGRLSSYNEQFF. For the CDR3, the DNA is TGTGCCAGTAGTATTATAGGGTCTAGCGGACGACTTAGCTCCTACAATGAGCAGTTCTTC.

J is TRBJ2-3 and V is TRBV5-1; D is ambiguous. Trimming shortened V by 1 base and J by 0 bases, and 6 bases separated the two germline ends. CDR1 is SGHRS and CDR2 is YFSETQ in the germline V gene. The CDR3 runs to 14 residues. CDR3 sequence: CASSLYLSTDTQYF. The CDR3 DNA follows: TGCGCCAGCAGCTTGTATCTGAGCACAGATACGCAGTATTTT.

This sequence joins TRBV28 and TRBJ1-1; a possible D gene is TRBD1 (6 bases). The V gene's germline CDR1 is MDHEN and CDR2 SYDVKM. The CDR3 totals 15 residues. V lost 6 bases to trimming and J lost 6 bases, with 20 bases between them. The CDR3 nucleotides read TGTGCCAGCAGAAGCCGAACAGGACAGTCATCTGAAGCTTTCTTT. As protein: CASRSRTGQSSEAFF.